The 15 T cell receptor beta chains below come from one sample, sequenced in a study of control samples from healthy donors and cancer patients. Method: immunoSEQ multiplex PCR; TCRdb's copy keeps in-frame clones and lacks some. The table includes over 100,000 clones, more than 70% detected once. Sequenced sample: blood. Receptors originate from a man aged 40-55 years in good health.

The chain has TRBV29-1 and TRBJ2-5, with TRBD2 matching 8 bases. Unmatched junction bases numbered 8, after V lost 7 bases and J lost 4 bases. This CDR3 spans 13 amino acids. The germline CDR1 and CDR2 sequences are SQVTM and ANQGSEA. For the CDR3, the DNA is TGCAGCGCCTTTGCGGGGGGAGGAGAGACCCAGTACTTC. It encodes CSAFAGGGETQYF.

This chain connects TRBV28 to TRBJ2-4, with D possibly being TRBD1 or TRBD2 (5 bases each). The CDR3 is 16 amino acids. Germline assignment: CDR1 MDHEN and CDR2 SYDVKM. V was cut by 5 bases and J by 0 bases, with 14 bases left in between. CDR3 sequence reads: CASSPGALLAKNIQYF. CDR3 coding DNA: TGTGCCAGCAGTCCCGGGGCTCTACTAGCCAAAAACATTCAGTACTTC. Supplemented by reference TRBV28 and TRBJ2-4, the full variable domain reads DVKVTQSSRYLVKRTGEKVFLECVQDMDHENMFWYRQDPGLGLRLIYFSYDVKMKEKGDIPEGYSVSREKKERFSLILESASTNQTSMYLCASSPGALLAKNIQYFGAGTRLSVL.

The chain uses TRBV19 and TRBJ2-7; D possibly corresponds to TRBD1 (5 bases). Germline CDR1 and CDR2: LNHDA and SQIVND (reference sequence). V lost 1 base and J lost 3, with 16 bases in between. The CDR3 loop spans 16 amino acids. CDR3 nucleotide sequence: TGTGCCAGTAGTATAGTACCCGGACACGGAATCTACGAGCAGTACTTC. This sequence encodes CASSIVPGHGIYEQYF.

V gene TRBV7-8 combines with J gene TRBJ2-7; D remains ambiguous. CDR3 length: 13 amino acids. CDR1 and CDR2 from the germline V gene are SGHVS and FQNEAQ. The ends were cut back, 1 base at V and 2 bases at J, with 6 bases in the middle. The CDR3 DNA reads TGTGCCAGCAGCTTAGTCATTACCTACGAGCAGTACTTC. Protein product: CASSLVITYEQYF.

Only a few counts were recorded for this clone. The chain joins TRBV4-2 to TRBJ2-2, with 7 bases fitting TRBD1. The CDR3 length is 16 residues. V lost 2 bases and J lost 4; bases outside the gene matches: 7. Germline CDR1 is LGHNA and CDR2 is YNFKEQ. The CDR3 DNA sequence: TGTGCCAGCAGCCAACGCGGACAGGCGTCCACCGGGGAGCTGTTTTTT. Amino acids: CASSQRGQASTGELFF.

The chain couples TRBV12-5 to TRBJ2-3, with a possible D match to TRBD2 (6 bases). The CDR3 spans 14 residues. V lost 6 bases and J lost 4, with 14 bases in between. The germline V gene has CDR1 LGHNT and CDR2 FRNRAP. The CDR3 nucleotides are TGTGCTAGTGGGTGGGACTCCTTGGCAGATACGCAGTATTTT. Translating it yields CASGWDSLADTQYF.

The J gene is TRBJ2-7, the V gene TRBV5-1; the D gene is possibly TRBD1 (6 bases). V was clipped by 4 bases and J by 4 bases, with 18 bases between them. The CDR3 has 15 amino acids. The V gene's germline CDR1 is SGHRS and CDR2 YFSETQ. CDR3: CASSPRQATAYEQYF. As DNA, the CDR3 is TGCGCCAGCAGCCCGAGACAGGCTACGGCGTACGAGCAGTACTTC.

This chain uses TRBV7-9 with TRBJ2-1; D is unclear. There are 12 residues in the CDR3. Germline CDR1 SEHNR, CDR2 FQNEAQ (reference sequence). V dropped 7 bases and J dropped 12 bases, with 16 bases sitting between them. This CDR3 reads CASTLVGIMQFF. In nucleotides, the CDR3 is TGTGCCAGCACCCTTGTAGGGATTATGCAGTTCTTC.

V is TRBV2 and J is TRBJ2-7; D unclear. This CDR3 has 12 amino acids. CDR1 SNHLY and CDR2 FYNNEI come from the germline V gene. Trimming left V 6 bases short and J 5 bases short, with 11 bases between. This CDR3 reads CASRPELHEQYF. The CDR3 DNA is TGTGCCAGCAGACCAGAACTCCACGAGCAGTACTTC.

V usage is TRBV12-5 and J usage is TRBJ2-5, with a possible D match to TRBD2 (5 bases). Germline loops: CDR1 LGHNT, CDR2 FRNRAP. The CDR3 loop spans 13 amino acids. Trimming cost V 3 bases and J 2 bases, with 7 bases left between them. The CDR3, as DNA: TGTGCTAGTGGTTTATCGGGGCAAGAGACCCAGTACTTC. It encodes CASGLSGQETQYF.

The chain couples TRBV15 to TRBJ2-3, with D perhaps TRBD2 (6 bases). The CDR3 contains 18 residues. V was clipped by 5 bases and J by 0 bases, with 21 bases between them. Germline V gene lookup returns CDR1 LNHNV and CDR2 YYDKDF (reference sequence). CDR3 amino acids: CATSASGRLAVSTDTQYF. Here the CDR3 DNA reads TGTGCCACCAGCGCCTCTGGGAGGCTGGCCGTTAGCACAGATACGCAGTATTTT.

V and J are TRBV5-1 and TRBJ1-1; TRBD1 aligns across 10 bases. V was clipped by 5 bases and J by 1 base; unmatched bases: 8. The germline gives CDR1 SGHRS, CDR2 YFSETQ. The CDR3 runs 16 residues. The CDR3 loop is CASSPGQGSRNTEAFF. As DNA, the CDR3 is TGCGCCAGCAGTCCGGGACAGGGGTCTCGGAACACTGAAGCTTTCTTT.

This chain links TRBV20-1 with TRBJ2-7, with D uncertain. The CDR3 contains 11 residues. The V end was cut by 5 bases, the J end by 3 bases, with 8 bases between. Per germline, CDR1 DFQATT and CDR2 SNEGSKA (reference sequence). CDR3 in amino acids: CSAGRGYEQYF. Written as DNA, the CDR3 is TGCAGTGCTGGCCGTGGCTACGAGCAGTACTTC.

The chain links TRBV6-1 to TRBJ1-3; D might be TRBD1 (5 bases). The V end was cut by 3 bases, the J end by 0 bases, with 9 bases between. CDR3 length: 15 residues. Germline V gene sequence: CDR1 MNHNS, CDR2 SASEGT. The CDR3: CASSDWGYSGNTIYF. The CDR3 DNA reads TGTGCCAGCAGTGATTGGGGGTACTCTGGAAACACCATATATTTT.

The chain combines TRBV7-9 with TRBJ1-3; perhaps TRBD1 as D (5 bases). Germline loops: CDR1 SEHNR, CDR2 FQNEAQ (reference sequence). This CDR3 has 15 residues. Trimming cost V 0 bases and J 2 bases, with 8 bases left between them. The CDR3 DNA follows: TGTGCCAGCAGCTTAGCGGGGGGGACTGGAAACACCATATATTTT. The encoded protein is CASSLAGGTGNTIYF. Variable domain in full (rest from reference TRBV7-9 and TRBJ1-3): DTGVSQNPRHKITKRGQNVTFRCDPISEHNRLYWYRQTLGQGPEFLTYFQNEAQLEKSRLLSDRFSAERPKGSFSTLEIQRTEQGDSAMYLCASSLAGGTGNTIYFGEGSWLTVV.